This T cell receptor (beta chain) is drawn from a study of T cells in Graves' hyperthyroidism and ophthalmopathy. RNA transcripts served as the template for amplifying TCR beta CDR3 regions. The TCR CDR3 first-round RT-PCR relied on the HTBI primer set. MiXCR was run by TCRdb on the multiplex PCR reads, yielding one entry per CDR3 protein. Seen here are roughly 40,000 distinct CDR3 sequences, about 47% observed once, and the top ten hold under 20%. Per germline, CDR1 MRHNA and CDR2 SNTAGT. The CDR3 sequence is 14 residues long. Between the trimmed V and J ends, which lost 8 bases and 4 bases, there was a span of 17 bases.

The J gene is TRBJ2-5, the V gene TRBV6-4, with D perhaps matching TRBD1 (6 bases). The sequencing input was blood. The TCR originated in a man aged 40-49 years with Graves' ophthalmopathy. The CDR3 region has the DNA TGTGCCAGCTTTACCCAGGCCAGGGGAGAGACCCAGTACTTC. It translates to CASFTQARGETQYF.